This T cell receptor (beta chain) comes out of a study of shared clonotypes between healthy human individuals. Whole-study results and caveats: Relative to clonotypes present in all four donors, those not shared had lower generation probabilities.

On this clone itself: Its antigen is not identified.

Sequencing was performed with immunoSEQ multiplex PCR; in TCRdb, only in-frame clones are kept and a portion is missing. This sample has about 1,500,000 clones, with roughly 97% found just once. Germline V lookup: CDR1 SGHRS, CDR2 YFSETQ. V was clipped by 5 bases and J by 0 bases, with 10 bases between them. The CDR3 covers 14 residues. Input material: naive CD4+ T cells sorted from blood. Stated subset: CD45RA+ positively selected. The clonotype originates from a man aged 25-45 years in good health. This sequence joins TRBV5-1 and TRBJ2-3; perhaps TRBD1 as D (5 bases). The CDR3 here is CASRGVLSTDTQYF. The CDR3 bases are TGCGCCAGCAGAGGGGTATTAAGCACAGATACGCAGTATTTT.